A single sample is the source of the 8 T cell receptor beta chains below, sequenced in a study of blood T cell repertoires in COVID-19 (dated by TCRdb to 2018 to 2020). Libraries were prepared through the immunoSEQ multiplex PCR assay. This is the immuneACCESS table as TCRdb keeps it, with only in-frame sequences that have V and J called. A part of the clones is gone; compared with another copy, unresolved V genes explain less than half, and the rest is unexplained. In all, the sample holds 400,000 or so clones, and 75% to 90% of those were seen once. The biggest ten clones account for around 1.1% of the sample. Input material: PBMCs or T cells enriched from blood (not recorded which). The receptors derive from a man aged 25-45 years who had recovered from COVID-19.

The rearrangement joins TRBV9 to TRBJ1-1, with TRBD1 matching over 9 bases. The junction had 8 bases not matched to a gene; V was cut back by 1 base and J by 7 bases. The CDR3 covers 15 residues. The germline V gene encodes CDR1 SGDLS and CDR2 YYNGEE. The CDR3 is CASSVYGTGMVEAFF. The CDR3 bases are TGTGCCAGCAGCGTATACGGGACAGGGATGGTTGAAGCTTTCTTT.

The V gene is TRBV25-1, the J gene TRBJ1-1; D gene uncertain. The CDR3 runs 14 residues. Trimming took off 4 bases at V and 1 base at J, with 10 bases between the two ends. Germline V gives CDR1 MGHDK, CDR2 SYGVNS. As DNA, the CDR3 is TGTGCCAGCAGTGCTACAGCTCAGAACACTGAAGCTTTCTTT. This sequence encodes CASSATAQNTEAFF.

The genes are TRBV2 and TRBJ1-5; TRBD1 is a possible D gene (5 bases). This CDR3 contains 14 residues. The germline V gene has CDR1 SNHLY and CDR2 FYNNEI. With 8 bases removed from V and 3 bases from J, the gap between germline ends came to 14 bases. DNA of the CDR3: TGTGCCAGCTCAAAAGGGGTTGACAATCAGCCCCAGCATTTT. Protein sequence: CASSKGVDNQPQHF. Drawing the rest from reference TRBV2 and TRBJ1-5, the complete variable domain is EPEVTQTPSHQVTQMGQEVILRCVPISNHLYFYWYRQILGQKVEFLVSFYNNEISEKSEIFDDQFSVERPDGSNFTLKIRSTKLEDSAMYFCASSKGVDNQPQHFGDGTRLSIL.

The rearrangement links TRBV18 to TRBJ2-1; 14 bases line up with TRBD2. CDR1 is KGHSH and CDR2 is LQKENI in the germline V gene. V trimming: 1 base; J trimming: 7 bases; junction bases outside the gene matches: 12. The length of the CDR3 is 19 residues. The CDR3 DNA follows: TGTGCCAGCTCACCACTCGGACTAGCGGGAGGTGTGGACTCGAATGAGCAGTTCTTC. The encoded protein is CASSPLGLAGGVDSNEQFF.

The gene calls are TRBV6-5 and TRBJ1-1; D uncertain. V was shortened by 6 bases and J by 1 base, with 12 bases between the two germline ends. CDR3 size: 14 residues. Germline V CDR1 and CDR2: MNHEY, SVGAGI. CDR3 sequence reads: CASSRSGSNTEAFF. The CDR3 DNA reads TGTGCCAGCAGCCGCTCGGGGTCGAACACTGAAGCTTTCTTT.

This chain links TRBV11-2 with TRBJ2-7, with 7 bases fitting TRBD2. This CDR3 is built from 13 residues. V was pared by 6 bases and J by 6 bases, with 8 bases of the junction left unmatched. Germline CDR1 SGHAT, CDR2 FQNNGV. The CDR3 region has the DNA TGTGCCAGCAGTGTAAGCGGGAAAGGCGAGCAGTACTTC. Translated: CASSVSGKGEQYF.

V gene TRBV12-3 or TRBV12-4 combines with J gene TRBJ2-7; D possibly corresponds to TRBD2 (5 bases). This CDR3 is 13 amino acids long. Trimming left V 4 bases short and J 7 bases short, with 14 bases between. CDR3 sequence: CASSSGGGREQYF. In DNA, the CDR3 is TGTGCCAGCAGTTCCGGCGGAGGACGTGAGCAGTACTTC.

The chain links TRBV10-3 to TRBJ2-1, with D possibly TRBD2 on 5 matching bases. The CDR3 is 14 residues long. V was cut by 6 bases and J by 7 bases, with 16 bases left in between. Germline CDR1 is ENHRY and CDR2 is SYGVKD. The CDR3 region has the DNA TGTGCCATCAGGCCCCCCGGCGGACTGAATGAGCAGTTCTTC. Its protein is CAIRPPGGLNEQFF.